These 12 T cell receptor beta chains were sequenced from one sample in a study of technical replicates of blood from a few donors. Method: immunoSEQ multiplex PCR; TCRdb's copy keeps in-frame clones and lacks some. Of around 80,000 clones in the sample, roughly 98% were seen once. Sequencing used T cells isolated from PBMCs. The receptors were gathered from a human donor in good health.

V usage is TRBV28 and J usage is TRBJ1-1; 7 bases are shared with TRBD1. The V and J ends lost 6 bases and 0 bases, in that order; junction bases with no gene match: 7. Per germline, CDR1 MDHEN and CDR2 SYDVKM. The CDR3 has 15 amino acids. The CDR3 sequence is CASRPSDRMNTEAFF. CDR3 bases: TGTGCCAGCAGGCCATCGGACAGGATGAACACTGAAGCTTTCTTT.

The chain couples TRBV5-1 to TRBJ1-2; tentative D call: TRBD1 (6 bases). The germline gives CDR1 SGHRS, CDR2 YFSETQ. V was cut by 5 bases and J by 8 bases, with 19 bases left in between. The length of the CDR3 is 14 residues. CDR3 amino acids: CASRFFRDTEGYTF. For the CDR3, the DNA is TGCGCCAGCAGATTTTTCCGGGACACGGAGGGCTACACCTTC.

The J gene is TRBJ2-3, the V gene TRBV9; D possibly corresponds to TRBD1 (5 bases). Trimming removed 6 bases at V and 4 bases at J, with 18 bases between. Germline-derived CDR1 and CDR2 are SGDLS and YYNGEE. There are 15 residues in the CDR3. The CDR3 is CASNPASRASDTQYF. CDR3 coding DNA: TGTGCCAGCAACCCAGCCTCCAGGGCGTCAGATACGCAGTATTTT.

This chain links TRBV13 with TRBJ2-7; D may be TRBD2 (6 bases). CDR1 is PRHDT and CDR2 is FYEKMQ in the germline V gene (reference sequence). The V and J ends lost 1 base and 6 bases respectively, with 13 bases between them. The CDR3 is 14 residues long. For the CDR3, the DNA is TGTGCCAGCAGCTTAGTTACTAGCCTCCTCGAGCAGTACTTC. Translated, it gives CASSLVTSLLEQYF. Drawing the rest from reference TRBV13 and TRBJ2-7, the complete variable domain is AAGVIQSPRHLIKEKRETATLKCYPIPRHDTVYWYQQGPGQDPQFLISFYEKMQSDKGSIPDRFSAQQFSDYHSELNMSSLELGDSALYFCASSLVTSLLEQYFGPGTRLTVT.

This chain links TRBV28 with TRBJ2-3, with D unresolved. The CDR3 length is 12 residues. Germline CDR1 reads MDHEN; CDR2 reads SYDVKM. Trimming removed 6 bases from V and 2 bases from J, with 6 bases in between. This chain's CDR3 is CASRLSTDTQYF. CDR3 nucleotide sequence: TGTGCCAGCAGGCTATCCACAGATACGCAGTATTTT. Variable domain in full (rest from reference TRBV28 and TRBJ2-3): DVKVTQSSRYLVKRTGEKVFLECVQDMDHENMFWYRQDPGLGLRLIYFSYDVKMKEKGDIPEGYSVSREKKERFSLILESASTNQTSMYLCASRLSTDTQYFGPGTRLTVL.

Only one count was recorded for this clone. Germline and junction disagree at one end, which may indicate a read error. The V gene is TRBV7-7, the J gene TRBJ2-1; 11 bases line up with TRBD1. Germline assignment: CDR1 SSHAT and CDR2 FNYEAQ (reference sequence). The CDR3 has 15 amino acids. The CDR3 bases are TGTGCTAGCAGCCCAGGGACAGGGGGGGGGAATGAGCAGTTCTTC. Translation gives CASSPGTGGGNEQFF.

In nucleotides, the CDR3 is TGTGCCAGCAGTTACACCGGGATGGGACAGGTCTATGGCTACACCTTC. Encoded protein: CASSYTGMGQVYGYTF. The chain is built from TRBV6-5 and TRBJ1-2; 8 bases agree with TRBD1. J lost 4 bases, V lost 2 bases, and 9 bases had no gene match. The CDR3 totals 16 residues. In germline, CDR1 is MNHEY, CDR2 SVGAGI.

The CDR3 DNA is TGCGCCAGCAGCTTGGCGGCGGGAGTAGGTACCGGGGAGCTGTTTTTT. Translating it yields CASSLAAGVGTGELFF. This chain connects TRBV5-1 to TRBJ2-2; 7 positions agree with TRBD2. Germline V gene data show CDR1 as SGHRS and CDR2 as YFSETQ. The CDR3 extends over 16 amino acids. J gave up 5 bases and V 0 bases, and 7 bases lay outside the gene matches. The full variable domain, rest sourced from reference TRBV5-1 and TRBJ2-2, is KAGVTQTPRYLIKTRGQQVTLSCSPISGHRSVSWYQQTPGQGLQFLFEYFSETQRNKGNFPGRFSGRQFSNSRSEMNVSTLELGDSALYLCASSLAAGVGTGELFFGEGSRLTVL.

The chain has TRBV7-9 and TRBJ1-6; perhaps TRBD1 as D (5 bases). Trimming took 6 bases from V and 7 from J, leaving 16 bases between them. CDR3 length: 15 residues. Germline loops: CDR1 SEHNR, CDR2 FQNEAQ (reference sequence). The CDR3 DNA follows: TGTGCCAGCAGGCCTAACCGGGACTTAAATTCACCCCTCCACTTT. Translated, it gives CASRPNRDLNSPLHF.

The rearrangement links TRBV5-8 to TRBJ1-2; 9 bases are a match to TRBD1. The CDR3 contains 14 residues. Germline-derived CDR1 and CDR2 are SGHTS and YDEGEE. V lost 4 bases and J lost 4; bases outside the gene matches: 5. DNA of the CDR3: TGTGCCAGCAGCCACAGGGGGCCGATCTATGGCTACACCTTC. This gives the protein CASSHRGPIYGYTF.

This clone was seen a single time. The chain recombines TRBV29-1 with TRBJ2-7, with 10 positions matching TRBD1. V dropped 6 bases and J dropped 6; count of bases not matched to a gene: 11. Germline assignment: CDR1 SQVTM and CDR2 ANQGSEA. CDR3 length: 14 residues. The DNA for the CDR3 is TGCAGCGTCTTCGGGACAGGGGTCTTCGGCGAGCAGTACTTC. It encodes CSVFGTGVFGEQYF.

The table lists this clone with a count of one. The CDR3 is CASSLRGYYGYTF. The CDR3 nucleotides read TGTGCCAGCAGTTTAAGGGGGTACTATGGCTACACCTTC. This sequence joins TRBV28 and TRBJ1-2; TRBD1 is a possible D gene (6 bases). The ends were cut back, 2 bases at V and 3 bases at J, with 7 bases in the middle. Germline values: CDR1 MDHEN, CDR2 SYDVKM. The CDR3 consists of 13 residues.